The 8 T cell receptor beta chains given below trace back to one sample, sequenced in a study of Graves' ophthalmopathy and Graves' hyperthyroidism. Scientists amplified the TCR beta CDR3 regions from RNA transcripts. RT-PCR was first run with HTBI primers, then multiplex PCR in a second round. TCRdb re-called the multiplex PCR reads with MiXCR, one entry per CDR3 protein. The table shows about 1.2 million distinct CDR3 sequences, with 36% occurring only once. Sequences were obtained from peripheral blood or thyroid tissue (not recorded which). The receptors originated from an adult man with Graves' hyperthyroidism.

CDR3 coding DNA: TGTGCCACCAGTGATGGGGGCGGGGGCACTGAAGCTTTCTTT. Its protein product is CATSDGGGGTEAFF. V gene TRBV24-1 combines with J gene TRBJ1-1; tentative D call: TRBD1 (6 bases). Germline lookup yields CDR1 KGHDR and CDR2 SFDVKD. With 3 bases removed from V and 4 bases from J, the gap between germline ends came to 11 bases. The CDR3 is made up of 14 amino acids.

The CDR3 loop is CSALGHEQYF. CDR3 nucleotide sequence: TGCAGTGCCCTGGGGCACGAGCAGTACTTC. J is TRBJ2-7 and V is TRBV20-1, with a tentative D call TRBD1 (5 bases). V lost 6 bases, J lost 5 bases, and 8 bases lay in between. Germline V gene data show CDR1 as DFQATT and CDR2 as SNEGSKA (reference sequence). The CDR3 is made up of 10 amino acids.

This clonotype was picked up many times. The V gene is TRBV6-5, the J gene TRBJ2-5; TRBD1 is a possible D gene (6 bases). Deletions cut 2 bases from V and 3 bases from J, with 13 bases between. The length of the CDR3 is 15 residues. Germline V CDR1 and CDR2: MNHEY, SVGAGI. CDR3 residues: CASSYAGDKKETQYF. CDR3 in DNA: TGTGCCAGCAGTTACGCCGGGGACAAAAAAGAGACCCAGTACTTC.

This clonotype was counted only a few times. The V and J genes are TRBV7-8 and TRBJ2-5; 12 nucleotides line up with TRBD2. This CDR3 comprises 19 residues. CDR1 is SGHVS and CDR2 is FQNEAQ in the germline V gene. V shed 1 base and J 5 bases; nucleotides not matched to a gene: 14. The chain's CDR3 is CASSLVGILAGGPLETQYF. For the CDR3, the DNA is TGTGCCAGCAGCTTAGTGGGGATTCTAGCGGGAGGGCCGTTGGAGACCCAGTACTTC.

At least ten counts were recorded for this clonotype. This sequence joins TRBV7-9 and TRBJ1-5, with a tentative D call TRBD1 (5 bases). The CDR3 runs 11 residues. The ends were cut back, 4 bases at V and 11 bases at J, with 9 bases in the middle. Germline CDR1 reads SEHNR; CDR2 reads FQNEAQ (reference sequence). CDR3 DNA: TGTGCCAGCAGCTGGGGGGGGGCCCAGCATTTT. The encoded protein is CASSWGGAQHF.

Only a few counts were recorded for this clonotype. A read error may explain this, as a much larger clone is one base away. This chain links TRBV10-3 with TRBJ1-2; TRBD1 aligns across 8 bases. The CDR3 length is 15 residues. Germline V gives CDR1 ENHRY, CDR2 SYGVKD. In nucleotides, the CDR3 is TGTGCCATCAAGATGACAGGGGACCCAATTTATGGCCACACCTTC. Translated: CAIKMTGDPIYGHTF.

This chain links TRBV20-1 with TRBJ2-7; D is undetermined. V lost 3 bases and J lost 5, with 14 bases in between. The length of the CDR3 is 13 residues. Germline V gives CDR1 DFQATT, CDR2 SNEGSKA (reference sequence). The CDR3 nucleotides read TGCAGTGCTAGTAACGGAGTTCTCAACGAGCAGTACTTC. Protein: CSASNGVLNEQYF.

V gene TRBV9 combines with J gene TRBJ2-7; D may match TRBD1 or TRBD2 (5 bases each). Between the trimmed V and J ends, which lost 0 bases and 7 bases, there was a span of 20 bases. Germline CDR1 is SGDLS and CDR2 is YYNGEE. There are 16 residues in the CDR3. As DNA, the CDR3 is TGTGCCAGCAGCGTAGGGGTCGGGACGGGTTTAGAAGAGCAGTACTTC. As protein: CASSVGVGTGLEEQYF.